The 21 T cell receptor beta chains below come from one sample, sequenced in a study of early T cells in non-severe SARS-CoV-2 infection. In TCRdb, the 5' RACE reads were re-called with MiXCR into one record per CDR3 protein. The top ten hold about 4.1% of the sample, which has approximately 67,000 distinct CDR3 sequences, approximately 10% seen once. The sample was whole blood. These TCRs come from an adult who was a healthcare worker with PCR-confirmed SARS-CoV-2 infection or an uninfected control (not recorded which).

This clonotype came up a few times. The genes are TRBV24-1 and TRBJ2-5; the match to TRBD2 covers 9 bases. CDR3 length equals 18 residues. With 6 bases clipped from V and 2 bases from J, the junction kept 15 bases outside the gene matches. The germline CDR1 and CDR2 sequences are KGHDR and SFDVKD. CDR3 in amino acids: CATSSGGRIAGKQETQYF. The CDR3 bases are TGTGCCACCAGTAGCGGGGGGAGGATAGCGGGAAAACAAGAGACCCAGTACTTC.

This clonotype was seen ten or more times. The chain recombines TRBV20-1 with TRBJ2-3; no firm D call. This CDR3 is built from 12 residues. V was clipped by 5 bases and J by 3 bases, with 9 bases between them. CDR1 and CDR2 from the germline V gene are DFQATT and SNEGSKA (reference sequence). CDR3 protein: CSARRPTDTQYF. DNA for the CDR3: TGCAGTGCTCGAAGGCCTACAGATACGCAGTATTTT.

This chain uses TRBV7-6 with TRBJ2-3; D call uncertain. V gave up 5 bases and J gave up 0 bases, with 9 bases separating them. CDR1 is SGHVS and CDR2 is FNYEAQ in the germline V gene. The CDR3 length is 14 residues. CDR3 loop: CASSNVFSTDTQYF. CDR3 sequence (DNA): TGTGCCAGCAGCAACGTGTTTAGCACAGATACGCAGTATTTT.

The chain couples TRBV20-1 to TRBJ2-7; unclear D gene. There are 13 residues in the CDR3. V was clipped by 2 bases and J by 3 bases, with 11 bases between them. In germline, CDR1 is DFQATT, CDR2 SNEGSKA (reference sequence). The CDR3 region is CSARQEPFYEQYF. CDR3 nucleotides: TGCAGTGCTAGACAGGAACCCTTCTACGAGCAGTACTTC.

Many counts were recorded for this clonotype. The CDR3 DNA reads TGTGCCAGCAGTTTGGTAGAGGACCAAGAGACCCAGTACTTC. This codes for CASSLVEDQETQYF. This chain links TRBV28 with TRBJ2-5; no definite D call. The germline V gene has CDR1 MDHEN and CDR2 SYDVKM. There are 14 residues in the CDR3. V was trimmed by 3 bases and J by 0 bases, leaving 8 bases between them. Full variable domain (missing parts from reference TRBV28 and TRBJ2-5): DVKVTQSSRYLVKRTGEKVFLECVQDMDHENMFWYRQDPGLGLRLIYFSYDVKMKEKGDIPEGYSVSREKKERFSLILESASTNQTSMYLCASSLVEDQETQYFGPGTRLLVL.

This clonotype was counted between two and nine times. This rearrangement joins TRBV10-2 to TRBJ2-6; 8 nucleotides match TRBD1. Germline lookup yields CDR1 WSHSY and CDR2 SAAADI. The CDR3 extends over 16 amino acids. The V and J ends lost 2 bases and 4 bases, in that order; junction bases with no gene match: 4. The CDR3 coding sequence is TGCGCCAGCAGTGAGGCCAGGGGGCCAGGGGCCAACGTCCTGACTTTC. Its protein is CASSEARGPGANVLTF.

This clonotype was observed many times. This rearrangement joins TRBV9 to TRBJ2-2; D tentatively reads TRBD1 or TRBD2 (5 bases each). Germline V gene data show CDR1 as SGDLS and CDR2 as YYNGEE. Trimming shortened V by 0 bases and J by 0 bases, and 9 bases separated the two germline ends. The CDR3 extends over 16 amino acids. The CDR3 region has the DNA TGTGCCAGCAGCGTAGGGGGGAGTCCGAACACCGGGGAGCTGTTTTTT. Translation gives CASSVGGSPNTGELFF.

This clonotype was seen many times. The chain uses TRBV23-1 and TRBJ2-7, with D possibly TRBD1 on 6 matching bases. TRBV23-1 is treated as an ORF (open reading frame) with a function not yet certain. V was trimmed by 0 bases and J by 0 bases, leaving 15 bases between them. The CDR3 sequence is 17 residues long. The CDR3 loop is CASSQSKQGPSSYEQYF. The CDR3 DNA follows: TGCGCCAGCAGTCAATCGAAGCAGGGGCCAAGCTCCTACGAGCAGTACTTC.

The chain carries TRBV29-1 and TRBJ2-7, with a possible D match to TRBD1 (6 bases). Deletions cut 6 bases from V and 0 bases from J, with 12 bases between. The length of the CDR3 is 13 residues. Germline CDR1 reads SQVTM; CDR2 reads ANQGSEA. In nucleotides, the CDR3 is TGCAGCGTAGTAAAACAGGGCTCCTACGAGCAGTACTTC. Translating gives CSVVKQGSYEQYF.

This clonotype was detected ten times or more. This chain joins TRBV10-2 and TRBJ2-1; D perhaps matches TRBD2 (6 bases). The germline gives CDR1 WSHSY, CDR2 SAAADI. The CDR3 is 14 amino acids. V was clipped by 1 base and J by 6 bases, with 10 bases between them. The CDR3, as DNA: TGCGCCAGCAGTGAGTTGGGGGGTCGCAATGAGCAGTTCTTC. Translated: CASSELGGRNEQFF.

This clonotype occurred many times. The chain carries TRBV29-1 and TRBJ2-1; D possibly corresponds to TRBD2 (6 bases). Germline V CDR1 and CDR2: SQVTM, ANQGSEA. Trimming left V 6 bases short and J 0 bases short, with 9 bases between. The CDR3 runs 13 residues. CDR3 loop: CSVGSGSYNEQFF. The CDR3 coding sequence is TGCAGCGTGGGTAGCGGCTCCTACAATGAGCAGTTCTTC.

This rearrangement joins TRBV12-2 to TRBJ1-2; the table's TRBD1 call for D was not verified on the DNA. TRBV12-2 represents a pseudogene. There are 20 residues in the CDR3. CDR3 in DNA: TGTGCAAGTCGCTTAGCTTGGGAACGGCCTAAAGTCCGGACAAACTATGGCTACACCTTC. It yields the protein CASRLAWERPKVRTNYGYTF.

This chain joins TRBV5-1 and TRBJ2-3; D call uncertain. This CDR3 is built from 14 residues. Per the germline V gene, CDR1 is SGHRS and CDR2 is YFSETQ. Trimming removed 4 bases from V and 6 bases from J, with 15 bases in between. In nucleotides, the CDR3 is TGCGCCAGCAGCACGTTTGCTACACAGGATACGCAGTATTTT. Protein sequence: CASSTFATQDTQYF.

The table lists this clonotype with a few counts. This chain joins TRBV5-1 and TRBJ2-3; tentative D call: TRBD2 (6 bases). Germline V gene sequence: CDR1 SGHRS, CDR2 YFSETQ. V lost 2 bases to trimming and J lost 5 bases, with 18 bases between them. This CDR3 is built from 16 residues. In DNA form, the CDR3 reads TGCGCCAGCAGCTTTCTTAGCGGCTCGGGAAGAGATACGCAGTATTTT. Protein sequence: CASSFLSGSGRDTQYF.

This clonotype has at least ten counts. This chain uses TRBV20-1 with TRBJ2-7; 7 bases are a match to TRBD2. With 1 base clipped from V and 3 bases from J, the junction kept 3 bases outside the gene matches. This CDR3 is 13 amino acids long. The germline CDR1 and CDR2 sequences are DFQATT and SNEGSKA (reference sequence). The CDR3 region is CSARGLADYEQYF. The DNA for the CDR3 is TGCAGTGCTAGAGGCCTAGCGGACTACGAGCAGTACTTC.

This clonotype was detected a few times. The V and J genes are TRBV6-5 and TRBJ2-1, with 7 positions matching TRBD2. V was clipped by 6 bases and J by 5 bases; unmatched bases: 4. In germline, CDR1 is MNHEY, CDR2 SVGAGI. This CDR3 spans 13 amino acids. The CDR3 DNA follows: TGTGCCAGCAGCTGGGGAGGGGACAATGAGCAGTTCTTC. Translating it yields CASSWGGDNEQFF.

This clonotype was detected only a few times. The genes are TRBV24-1 and TRBJ2-2, with a tentative D call TRBD1 (5 bases). In germline, CDR1 is KGHDR, CDR2 SFDVKD. V was shortened by 6 bases and J by 6 bases, with 13 bases between the two germline ends. CDR3 length equals 14 residues. The CDR3 coding sequence is TGTGCCACCAGTTCCGACAGCCTCCCCGGGGAGCTGTTTTTT. Translated, it gives CATSSDSLPGELFF.

This chain links TRBV7-2 with TRBJ2-5; D gene ambiguous. This CDR3 is built from 15 residues. CDR1 and CDR2 from the germline V gene are SGHTA and FQGNSA. The V end was cut by 1 base, the J end by 2 bases, with 11 bases between. The CDR3 bases are TGTGCCAGCAGCTTAGTATTTGCAGAGCAAGAGACCCAGTACTTC. Its protein is CASSLVFAEQETQYF.

The chain has TRBV27 and TRBJ1-1; no clear D. V shed 2 bases and J shed 1 base, with 11 bases lying between them. Per the germline V gene, CDR1 is MNHEY and CDR2 is SMNVEV (reference sequence). This CDR3 region has 15 residues. CDR3 in amino acids: CASSLRWSRNTEAFF. DNA of the CDR3: TGTGCCAGCAGTTTACGATGGTCTAGGAACACTGAAGCTTTCTTT.

There are a few counts of this clonotype. CDR3 residues: CASSLGPNTGELFF. DNA for the CDR3: TGTGCCAGCAGTCTGGGCCCAAACACCGGGGAGCTGTTTTTT. The chain couples TRBV9 to TRBJ2-2; D is uncertain. V was pared by 5 bases and J by 2 bases, with 10 bases between. The CDR3 is made up of 14 amino acids. Germline values: CDR1 SGDLS, CDR2 YYNGEE.

This clonotype showed up many times. This sequence joins TRBV30 and TRBJ1-2; D unclear. This CDR3 comprises 15 residues. CDR1 and CDR2 (germline): GTSNPN, SVGIG (reference sequence). Trimming removed 2 bases at V and 6 bases at J, with 19 bases between. The CDR3 is CAWSTPAGITHGYTF. Written as DNA, the CDR3 is TGTGCCTGGAGTACCCCTGCCGGGATAACCCATGGCTACACCTTC.